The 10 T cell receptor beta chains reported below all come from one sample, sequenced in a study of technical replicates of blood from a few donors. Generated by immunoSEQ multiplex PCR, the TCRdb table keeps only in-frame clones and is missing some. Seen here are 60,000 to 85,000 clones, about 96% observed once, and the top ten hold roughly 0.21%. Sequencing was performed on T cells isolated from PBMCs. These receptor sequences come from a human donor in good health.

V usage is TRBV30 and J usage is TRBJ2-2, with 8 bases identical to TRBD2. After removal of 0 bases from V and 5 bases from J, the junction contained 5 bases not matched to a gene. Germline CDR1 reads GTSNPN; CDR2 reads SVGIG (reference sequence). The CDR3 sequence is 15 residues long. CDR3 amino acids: CAWSVIGGATGELFF. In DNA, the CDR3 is TGTGCCTGGAGTGTGATCGGGGGGGCTACCGGGGAGCTGTTTTTT.

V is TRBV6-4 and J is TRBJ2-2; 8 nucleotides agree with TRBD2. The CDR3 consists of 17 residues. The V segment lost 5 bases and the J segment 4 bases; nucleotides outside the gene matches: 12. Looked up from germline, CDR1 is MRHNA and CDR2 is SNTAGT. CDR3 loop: CASSRSDGGAITGELFF. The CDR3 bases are TGTGCCAGCAGTCGTAGCGACGGGGGGGCCATCACCGGGGAGCTGTTTTTT.

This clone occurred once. The CDR3 sequence is CASLAPGANVLTF. The DNA of the CDR3 is TGTGCCAGCCTCGCGCCTGGGGCCAACGTCCTGACTTTC. J is TRBJ2-6 and V is TRBV7-9; no clear D. V gave up 8 bases and J gave up 2 bases, with 7 bases separating them. The CDR3 contains 13 residues. Germline V gives CDR1 SEHNR, CDR2 FQNEAQ (reference sequence).

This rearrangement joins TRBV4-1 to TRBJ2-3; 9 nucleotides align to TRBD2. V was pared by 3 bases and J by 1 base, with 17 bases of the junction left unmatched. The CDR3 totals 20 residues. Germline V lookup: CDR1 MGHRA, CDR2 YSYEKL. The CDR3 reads CASSQRPSGETLGGTDTQYF. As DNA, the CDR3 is TGCGCCAGCAGCCAGAGGCCTAGCGGGGAGACACTTGGTGGCACAGATACGCAGTATTTT.

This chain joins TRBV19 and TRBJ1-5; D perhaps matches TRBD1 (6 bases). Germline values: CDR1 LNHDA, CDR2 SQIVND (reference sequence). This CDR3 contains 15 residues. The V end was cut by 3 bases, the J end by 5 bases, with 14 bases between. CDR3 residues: CASSIGDRTYQPQHF. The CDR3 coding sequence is TGTGCCAGTAGTATTGGAGACAGGACTTATCAGCCCCAGCATTTT.

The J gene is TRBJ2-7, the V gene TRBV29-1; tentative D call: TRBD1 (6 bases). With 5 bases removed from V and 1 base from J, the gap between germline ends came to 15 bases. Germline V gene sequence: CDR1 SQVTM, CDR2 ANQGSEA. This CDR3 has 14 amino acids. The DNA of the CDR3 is TGCAGCGTTAGGGACCACGGGACATCCTACGAGCAGTACTTC. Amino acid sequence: CSVRDHGTSYEQYF.

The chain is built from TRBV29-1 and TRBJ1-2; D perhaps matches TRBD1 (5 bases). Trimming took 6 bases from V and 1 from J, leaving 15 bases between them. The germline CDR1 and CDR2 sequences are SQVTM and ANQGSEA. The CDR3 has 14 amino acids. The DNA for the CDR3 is TGCAGCGTCCCGTCCCGACAGATTAACTATGGCTACACCTTC. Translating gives CSVPSRQINYGYTF.

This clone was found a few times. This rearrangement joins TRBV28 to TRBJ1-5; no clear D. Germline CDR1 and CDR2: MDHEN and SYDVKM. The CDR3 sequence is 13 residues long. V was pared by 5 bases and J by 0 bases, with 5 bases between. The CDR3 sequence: CASSIRSNQPQHF. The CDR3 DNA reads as TGTGCCAGCAGTATCCGTAGCAATCAGCCCCAGCATTTT.

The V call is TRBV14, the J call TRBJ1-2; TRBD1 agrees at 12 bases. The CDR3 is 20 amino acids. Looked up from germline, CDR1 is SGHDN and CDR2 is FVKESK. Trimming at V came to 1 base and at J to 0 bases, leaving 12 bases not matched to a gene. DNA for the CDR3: TGTGCCAGCAGCCAAGGCGTTCCGGGACAGGGGGCCTTAGCTAACTATGGCTACACCTTC. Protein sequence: CASSQGVPGQGALANYGYTF.

The CDR3 DNA follows: TGTGCCAGCAGCTTAATCGGAGACAATGAGCAGTTCTTC. As protein: CASSLIGDNEQFF. This chain connects TRBV7-3 to TRBJ2-1; no clear D gene. Between the trimmed V and J ends, which lost 1 base and 5 bases, there was a span of 6 bases. Germline-derived CDR1 and CDR2 are SGHTA and FQGTGA. The CDR3 consists of 13 residues.